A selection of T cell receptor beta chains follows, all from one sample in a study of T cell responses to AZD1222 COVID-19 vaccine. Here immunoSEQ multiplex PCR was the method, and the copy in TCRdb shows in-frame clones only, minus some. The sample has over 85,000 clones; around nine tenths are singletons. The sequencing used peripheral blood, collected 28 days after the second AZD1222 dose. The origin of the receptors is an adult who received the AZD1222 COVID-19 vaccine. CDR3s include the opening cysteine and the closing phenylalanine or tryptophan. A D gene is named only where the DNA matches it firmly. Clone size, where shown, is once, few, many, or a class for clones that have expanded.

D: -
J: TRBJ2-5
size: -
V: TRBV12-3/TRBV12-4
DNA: TGTGCCAGCAGTGACGGCGGGGAGACCCAGTACTTC
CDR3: CASSDGGETQYF

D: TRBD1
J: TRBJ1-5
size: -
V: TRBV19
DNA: TGTGCCAGTAGTAACACAGGGGGACATCAGCCCCAGCATTTT
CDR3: CASSNTGGHQPQHF

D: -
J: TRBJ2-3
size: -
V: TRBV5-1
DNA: TGCGCCAGCAGCTTGGCTGAGGATACGCAGTATTTT
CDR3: CASSLAEDTQYF

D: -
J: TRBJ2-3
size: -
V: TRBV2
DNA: TGTGCCAGCAGTGAAGCGCTGACAGATACGCAGTATTTT
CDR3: CASSEALTDTQYF

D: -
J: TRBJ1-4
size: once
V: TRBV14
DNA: TGTGCCAGCAGCCGAAAACTCGCAACTAATGAAAAACTGTTTTTT
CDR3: CASSRKLATNEKLFF

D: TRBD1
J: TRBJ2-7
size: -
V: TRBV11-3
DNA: TGTGCCAGCAGCTTAGATCAAGGGGGCTCGGGGTTTTCCTACGAGCAGTACTTC
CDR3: CASSLDQGGSGFSYEQYF

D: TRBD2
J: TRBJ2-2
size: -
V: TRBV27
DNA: TGTGCCAGCAGCAAACGGTTGGCGGGGGTTCATTACACCGGGGAGCTGTTTTTT
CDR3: CASSKRLAGVHYTGELFF

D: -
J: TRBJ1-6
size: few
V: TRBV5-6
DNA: TGTGCCAGCAGCTTTCTGATGCCGGCCAGGCGGTATAATTCACCCCTCCACTTT
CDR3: CASSFLMPARRYNSPLHF

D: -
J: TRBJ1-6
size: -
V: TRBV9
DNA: TGTGCCAGCAGCGTAGCGGCGAAAGATTCACCCCTCCACTTT
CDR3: CASSVAAKDSPLHF

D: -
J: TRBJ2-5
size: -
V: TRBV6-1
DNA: TGTGCCAGCAGTGAACACCAGGGCCAAGAGACCCAGTACTTC
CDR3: CASSEHQGQETQYF

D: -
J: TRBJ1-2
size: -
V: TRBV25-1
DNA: TGTGCCAGCAGTGAATCTGCGGTCGGGGGCATCGGCTACACCTTC
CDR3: CASSESAVGGIGYTF

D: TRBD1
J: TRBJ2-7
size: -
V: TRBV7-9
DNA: TGTGCCAGCAGCCCAGGGACAGTTAGTCAGTACTTC
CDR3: CASSPGTVSQYF

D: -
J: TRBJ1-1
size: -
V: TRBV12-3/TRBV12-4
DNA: TGTGCCAGCAGCCCAACAGTGAACACTGAAGCTTTCTTT
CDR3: CASSPTVNTEAFF

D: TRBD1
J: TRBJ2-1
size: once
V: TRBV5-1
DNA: TGCGCCAGCAGCTTGGGACAGGGGGCGGGTAAGAATGAGCAGTTCTTC
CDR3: CASSLGQGAGKNEQFF

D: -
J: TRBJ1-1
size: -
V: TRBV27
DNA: TGTGCCAGCAGTGGTTCAGGCTACATGAACACTGAAGCTTTCTTT
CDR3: CASSGSGYMNTEAFF

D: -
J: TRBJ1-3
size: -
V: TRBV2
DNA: TGTGCCAGCAGATTCGACAGCTCTGGAAACACCATATATTTT
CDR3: CASRFDSSGNTIYF

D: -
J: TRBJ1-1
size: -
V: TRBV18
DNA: TGTGCCAGCTCCGAAACAGGGAGGGCCCTGAACACTGAAGCTTTCTTT
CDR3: CASSETGRALNTEAFF

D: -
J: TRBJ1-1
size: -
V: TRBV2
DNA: TGTGCCAGCAGTGAAGCGGTACGGTTCACTGAAGCTTTCTTT
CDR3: CASSEAVRFTEAFF

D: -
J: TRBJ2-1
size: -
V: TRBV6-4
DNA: TGTGCCAGCAGTGCCCTTCTCGGGGGCCCTTCCTACAATGAGCAGTTCTTC
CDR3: CASSALLGGPSYNEQFF

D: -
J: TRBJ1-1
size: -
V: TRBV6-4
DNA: TGTGCCAGCAAGTCCCACCCAGGGGACACTGAAGCTTTCTTT
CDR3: CASKSHPGDTEAFF

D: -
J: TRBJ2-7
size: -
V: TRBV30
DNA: TGTGCCTGGAGTCTGGCTATCTCCTACGAGCAGTACTTC
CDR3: CAWSLAISYEQYF

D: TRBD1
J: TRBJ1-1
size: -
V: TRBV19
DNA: TGTGCCAGTAGTATAGTAGGGACAGCGAACACTGAAGCTTTCTTT
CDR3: CASSIVGTANTEAFF

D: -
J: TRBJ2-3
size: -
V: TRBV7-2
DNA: TGTGCCAGCAGCTTAGTACTCGGGGATACGCAGTATTTT
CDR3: CASSLVLGDTQYF

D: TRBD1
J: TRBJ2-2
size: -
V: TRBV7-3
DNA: TGTGCCAGCAGCCCCGCCGGGACAGGGGGAACCGGGGAGCTGTTTTTT
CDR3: CASSPAGTGGTGELFF

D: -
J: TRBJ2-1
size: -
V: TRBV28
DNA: TGTGCCAGCAGTTCCGCGCGTGAGCAGTTCTTC
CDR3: CASSSAREQFF

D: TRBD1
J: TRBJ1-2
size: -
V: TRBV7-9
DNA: TGTGCCAGCAGCTTTGACAGGGCCTATGGCTACACCTTC
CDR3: CASSFDRAYGYTF

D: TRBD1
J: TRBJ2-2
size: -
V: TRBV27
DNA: TGTGCCAGCAGTCCGGGGACAGGGGGGGACACCGGGGAGCTGTTTTTT
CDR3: CASSPGTGGDTGELFF

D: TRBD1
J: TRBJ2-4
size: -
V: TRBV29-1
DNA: TGCAGCACCTGCCGGGACAGGGTTAACATTCAGTACTTC
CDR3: CSTCRDRVNIQYF

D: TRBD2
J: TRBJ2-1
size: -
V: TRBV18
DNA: TGTGCCAGCTCACCACCGGGGACGCTAGCGGGCCGCAATGAGCAGTTCTTC
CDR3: CASSPPGTLAGRNEQFF

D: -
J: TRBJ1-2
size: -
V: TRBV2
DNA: TGTGCCAGCAAGTCGTTGACAGACGGCTTTGATGGCTACACCTTC
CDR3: CASKSLTDGFDGYTF

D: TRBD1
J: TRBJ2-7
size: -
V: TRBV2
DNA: TGTGCCAGCGGGGGGACAGGGGGCTTAGAGCAGTACTTC
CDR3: CASGGTGGLEQYF

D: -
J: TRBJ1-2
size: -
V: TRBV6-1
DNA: TGTGCCAGCAGTGAAAGGTGGGGGGGCGGCTACACCTTC
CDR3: CASSERWGGGYTF

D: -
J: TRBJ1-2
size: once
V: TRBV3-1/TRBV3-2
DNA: TGTGCCAGCAGCCAAGCTCATGACCCTGGTCGTGGCTACACCTTC
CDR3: CASSQAHDPGRGYTF

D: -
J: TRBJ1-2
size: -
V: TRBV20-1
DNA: TGCAGTGCTAGTGTAGGGGACTATGGCTACACCTTC
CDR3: CSASVGDYGYTF

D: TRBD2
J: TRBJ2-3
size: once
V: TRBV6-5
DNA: TGTGCCAGTGCCCGGGGGGGCGCAGATACGCAGTATTTT
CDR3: CASARGGADTQYF

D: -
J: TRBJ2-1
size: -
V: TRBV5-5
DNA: TGTGCCAGCAGCTTGGCCCTGTCGGGGATCTACAATGAGCAGTTCTTC
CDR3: CASSLALSGIYNEQFF

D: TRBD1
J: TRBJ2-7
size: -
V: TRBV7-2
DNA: TGTGCCAGCAGCCAGGGACAGACTTCCTACGAGCAGTACTTC
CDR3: CASSQGQTSYEQYF

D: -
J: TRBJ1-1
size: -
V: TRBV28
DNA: TGTGCCAGCAGTTTATGGGGTACAGTGAACACTGAAGCTTTCTTT
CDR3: CASSLWGTVNTEAFF

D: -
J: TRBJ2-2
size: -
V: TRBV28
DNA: TGTGCCAGCAGGGACGGAAACACCGGGGAGCTGTTTTTT
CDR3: CASRDGNTGELFF

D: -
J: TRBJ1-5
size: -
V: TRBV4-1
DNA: TGCGCCAGCAGCCAAGATGTCGACGGTCAGCCCCAGCATTTT
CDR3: CASSQDVDGQPQHF

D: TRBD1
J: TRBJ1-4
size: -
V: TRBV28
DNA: TGTGCCAGCAGTAACTCCGGGACAGGGGTGGGAAAACTGTTTTTT
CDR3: CASSNSGTGVGKLFF

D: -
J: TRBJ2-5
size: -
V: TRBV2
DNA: TGTGCCAGCAGTGAAGTACCAGCGACGCGTGAGACCCAGTACTTC
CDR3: CASSEVPATRETQYF

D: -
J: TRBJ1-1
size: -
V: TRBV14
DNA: TGTGCCAGCAGCCAAGCTCCGAGGGCCACTGAAGCTTTCTTT
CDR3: CASSQAPRATEAFF

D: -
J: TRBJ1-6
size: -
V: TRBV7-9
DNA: TGTGCCAGCAGCTTAGGTACGGGAGTAGCTCCCCTCCACTTT
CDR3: CASSLGTGVAPLHF

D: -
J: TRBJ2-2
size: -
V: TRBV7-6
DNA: TGTGCCAGCAGCTCGGTATCTGTCCGGGAGCTGTTTTTT
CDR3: CASSSVSVRELFF

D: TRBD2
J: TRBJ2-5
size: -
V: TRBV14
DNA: TGTGCCAGCAGTCCGGGACTAGTATCGGAGACCCAGTACTTC
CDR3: CASSPGLVSETQYF

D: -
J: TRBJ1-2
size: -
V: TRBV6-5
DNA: TGTGCCAGCAGTTACTTTGGGGGCGGCTACACCTTC
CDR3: CASSYFGGGYTF

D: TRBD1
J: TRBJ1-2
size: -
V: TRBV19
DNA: TGTGCCAGTAGACGACAGGGTACTGGCTACACCTTC
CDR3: CASRRQGTGYTF

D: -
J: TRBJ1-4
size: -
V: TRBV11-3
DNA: TGTGCCAGCAGCCCTACGGGAGCAACTAATGAAAAACTGTTTTTT
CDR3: CASSPTGATNEKLFF

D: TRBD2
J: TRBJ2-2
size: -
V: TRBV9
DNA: TGTGCCAGCAGCGTAAGAGCGGGGGGGACCGGGGAGCTGTTTTTT
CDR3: CASSVRAGGTGELFF

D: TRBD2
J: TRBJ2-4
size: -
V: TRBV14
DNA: TGTGCCAGCAGCCAGACTAGCCGGACAGCCAAAAACATTCAGTACTTC
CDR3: CASSQTSRTAKNIQYF

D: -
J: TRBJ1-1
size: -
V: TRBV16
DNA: TGTGCCAGCAGCCAATTCGGGGGCGCGGACACTGAAGCTTTCTTT
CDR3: CASSQFGGADTEAFF

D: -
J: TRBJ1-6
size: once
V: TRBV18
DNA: TGTGCCAGCTCAATCGGTCAGGGTAATTCACCCCTCCACTTT
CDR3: CASSIGQGNSPLHF

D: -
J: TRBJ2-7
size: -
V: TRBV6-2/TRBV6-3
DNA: TGTGCCAGCAGCCCCGTCGACAGGAGCTCCTACGAGCAGTACTTC
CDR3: CASSPVDRSSYEQYF

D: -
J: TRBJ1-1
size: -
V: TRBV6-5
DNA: TGTGCCAGCAGTTACGACGGGCTAAATGAAGCTTTCTTT
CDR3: CASSYDGLNEAFF